The present entry profiles one T cell receptor (beta chain) with its context. Its target is not known. Deep sequencing aimed at 1 in 200,000 to 1 in 1 million T cells' resolution. Method: immunoSEQ multiplex PCR; TCRdb's copy keeps in-frame clones and lacks some. Of nearly 300,000 clones in the sample, 60% to 80% were seen once. The sample comes from a study of cytotoxic CD8 clonotypes in ibrutinib-treated CLL. Study-level background: Once patients had received a median roughly 11 months of treatment, range 6 to 36, response samples were obtained. Study-wide findings and caveats: Whereas clonality rose at ibrutinib response, it declined toward baseline at progression. Sampling times (in sustained-remission versus progressing patients) were not the same.

J was trimmed by 5 bases and V by 3 bases; bases with no gene match: 4. Looked up from germline, CDR1 is SQVTM and CDR2 is ANQGSEA. The CDR3 sequence is 14 residues long. The rearrangement uses TRBV29-1 and TRBJ2-2; 9 nucleotides agree with TRBD2. This specimen consisted of PBMCs, obtained at disease progression, from a patient treated with ibrutinib. This receptor was taken from a human donor with chronic lymphocytic leukemia. This CDR3 reads CSVDWRGGTGELFF. The DNA for the CDR3 is TGCAGCGTTGACTGGCGGGGGGGTACCGGGGAGCTGTTTTTT.